Below, 17 T cell receptor beta chains from the same sample are listed, as sequenced in a study of shared clonotypes between healthy human individuals. Naive CD8 cells comprised CD45RO-negative, CCR7-positively selected cells, excluding terminally differentiated effector memory CD45RA+ cells. The protocol was immunoSEQ multiplex PCR, while the TCRdb copy is restricted to in-frame clones and leaves out a portion. The sample comprises fewer than 850,000 clones, around 96% of which are singletons, and less than 0.25% rests with the top ten. The specimen sequenced was naive CD8+ T cells sorted from blood. The origin of the receptors is a man aged 30-40 years in good health.

Of note for this clone: The sample holds other DNA sequences that translate to the same CDR3. The rearrangement links TRBV27 to TRBJ2-7; D gene unclear. Trimming took off 3 bases at V and 0 bases at J, with 6 bases between the two ends. There are 13 residues in the CDR3. CDR1 is MNHEY, CDR2 SMNVEV, per germline (reference sequence). DNA of the CDR3: TGTGCCAGCAGTTTTCAGGACTCCTACGAGCAGTACTTC. Amino acids: CASSFQDSYEQYF.

The genes are TRBV29-1 and TRBJ2-1; D is perhaps TRBD1 (6 bases). Germline V gives CDR1 SQVTM, CDR2 ANQGSEA. V lost 5 bases and J 2 bases, leaving 16 bases between the germline ends. The length of the CDR3 is 15 residues. The CDR3 spells CSVSLQGKPYNEQFF. CDR3 coding DNA: TGCAGCGTTTCTTTACAGGGCAAGCCCTACAATGAGCAGTTCTTC.

The gene calls are TRBV10-1 and TRBJ2-3; unclear D gene. Trimming removed 2 bases at V and 2 bases at J, with 11 bases between. CDR3 length equals 15 residues. From germline, CDR1 is WNHNN and CDR2 SYGVQD (reference sequence). The CDR3 is CASSEAAGSTDTQYF. CDR3 sequence (DNA): TGCGCCAGCAGTGAGGCGGCAGGATCCACAGATACGCAGTATTTT.

J is TRBJ2-3 and V is TRBV7-9, with TRBD1 matching over 8 bases. Germline V gives CDR1 SEHNR, CDR2 FQNEAQ (reference sequence). With V trimmed by 7 bases and J by 6 bases, 12 bases remained unmatched. The CDR3 is made up of 15 amino acids. CDR3 protein: CASKKTGQGEDTQYF. The CDR3 bases are TGTGCCAGCAAAAAAACCGGACAGGGCGAGGATACGCAGTATTTT.

The chain combines TRBV4-1 with TRBJ2-1; a possible D gene is TRBD2 (5 bases). The germline CDR1 and CDR2 sequences are MGHRA and YSYEKL. The CDR3 is 17 residues long. V was pared by 3 bases and J by 6 bases, with 21 bases between. CDR3 bases: TGCGCCAGCAGCCATCGCGCCGGAGGCCTACCCCTCAATGAGCAGTTCTTC. Translation gives CASSHRAGGLPLNEQFF.

V is TRBV29-1 and J is TRBJ2-1; D call uncertain. The CDR3 is 12 amino acids. CDR1 and CDR2 (germline): SQVTM, ANQGSEA. V lost 3 bases and J lost 5, with 8 bases in between. Here the CDR3 reads CSVEADHNEQFF. For the CDR3, the DNA is TGCAGCGTTGAGGCAGACCACAATGAGCAGTTCTTC.

The CDR3, as DNA: TGTGCCACACTCCGGGCAGCGAATTACGAGCAGTACTTC. Its translation: CATLRAANYEQYF. The chain carries TRBV10-3 and TRBJ2-7; D gene unclear. Germline V gene data show CDR1 as ENHRY and CDR2 as SYGVKD. The germline V and J ends were trimmed by 10 bases and 4 bases, with 17 bases remaining between them. This CDR3 has 13 residues.

This clone was recorded only once. The V gene is TRBV18, the J gene TRBJ2-5; D not resolved. V lost 3 bases to trimming and J lost 11 bases, with 10 bases between them. Germline-derived CDR1 and CDR2 are KGHSH and LQKENI. The length of the CDR3 is 11 residues. The CDR3 reads CASSPGSLQYF. The CDR3 bases are TGTGCCAGCTCACCCGGATCGCTTCAGTACTTC.

The chain has TRBV5-6 and TRBJ2-7; 9 bases are shared with TRBD2. Germline trimming cut 5 bases from V and 3 bases from J; bases unmatched to any gene: 12. The CDR3 is 16 amino acids. Germline CDR1 reads SGHDT; CDR2 reads YYEEEE. The DNA for the CDR3 is TGTGCCAGCAGTAACGGGTGGATACTAGCGGGCTACGAGCAGTACTTC. Translation gives CASSNGWILAGYEQYF. Using reference TRBV5-6 and TRBJ2-7 for the parts outside the CDR3, the full variable domain is DAGVTQSPTHLIKTRGQQVTLRCSPKSGHDTVSWYQQALGQGPQFIFQYYEEEERQRGNFPDRFSGHQFPNYSSELNVNALLLGDSALYLCASSNGWILAGYEQYFGPGTRLTVT.

The chain uses TRBV11-2 and TRBJ2-3, with 7 bases matching TRBD1. Germline CDR1 and CDR2: SGHAT and FQNNGV. The CDR3 spans 16 residues. V lost 1 base and J lost 0; bases outside the gene matches: 4. CDR3 sequence: CASSLGTGVSTDTQYF. DNA for the CDR3: TGTGCCAGCAGCTTAGGGACAGGTGTGAGCACAGATACGCAGTATTTT.

Notes on this clone: Other DNA sequences of this sample code for an identical CDR3. V gene TRBV18 combines with J gene TRBJ2-6; D call uncertain. Germline CDR1 reads KGHSH; CDR2 reads LQKENI. Trimming left V 2 bases short and J 1 base short, with 0 bases between. The CDR3 extends over 13 amino acids. The CDR3 coding sequence is TGTGCCAGCTCACCATCTGGGGCCAACGTCCTGACTTTC. Translated, it gives CASSPSGANVLTF.

The genes are TRBV28 and TRBJ1-2; D gene unclear. The CDR3 loop spans 17 amino acids. Trimming removed 6 bases from V and 0 bases from J, with 20 bases in between. The germline V gene has CDR1 MDHEN and CDR2 SYDVKM. CDR3: CASSPDDPADANYGYTF. CDR3 in DNA: TGTGCCAGCAGCCCTGATGACCCGGCCGATGCTAACTATGGCTACACCTTC.

The chain employs TRBV4-1 and TRBJ1-1; D ambiguous. The CDR3 runs 14 residues. V lost 1 base to trimming and J lost 5 bases, with 11 bases between them. CDR1 is MGHRA, CDR2 YSYEKL, per germline. CDR3 sequence reads: CASSQVEGGTEAFF. CDR3 nucleotides: TGCGCCAGCAGCCAAGTAGAGGGAGGTACTGAAGCTTTCTTT.

This clone appeared once. Other DNA sequences in this sample translate to the same CDR3. This chain joins TRBV12-5 and TRBJ2-1; D is undetermined. V lost 1 base and J lost 4, with 2 bases in between. CDR3 length equals 12 residues. Germline assignment: CDR1 LGHNT and CDR2 FRNRAP. In DNA, the CDR3 is TGTGCTAGTGGTTTGGGATACAATGAGCAGTTCTTC. Encoded protein: CASGLGYNEQFF.

V is TRBV9 and J is TRBJ2-2; the D gene is possibly TRBD2 (6 bases). The CDR3 has 14 residues. The ends were cut back, 6 bases at V and 3 bases at J, with 12 bases in the middle. The germline V gene has CDR1 SGDLS and CDR2 YYNGEE. The CDR3 region is CASNPAGYTGELFF. DNA of the CDR3: TGTGCCAGCAACCCTGCGGGGTACACCGGGGAGCTGTTTTTT.

With regard to this clone: The same CDR3 is also encoded by other DNA sequences in this sample. The V and J genes are TRBV25-1 and TRBJ2-7, with D uncertain. The germline V gene encodes CDR1 MGHDK and CDR2 SYGVNS. The CDR3 sequence is 11 residues long. Trimming took 3 bases from V and 1 from J, leaving 1 base between them. The CDR3 spells CASSESYEQYF. CDR3 bases: TGTGCCAGCAGTGAGTCCTACGAGCAGTACTTC.

A word on this clone: This may come from a read error, since a much larger clone is one base off. Other DNA variants within this sample encode the same CDR3. The rearrangement uses TRBV28 and TRBJ2-7, with D unresolved. The CDR3 totals 11 residues. The V end lost 2 bases, the J end lost 3 bases, and 2 bases lay between the germline ends. CDR1 MDHEN and CDR2 SYDVKM come from the germline V gene. The CDR3 spells CASSLDYEQYF. The CDR3 coding sequence is TGTGCCAGCAGTTTAGACTACGAGCAGTACTTC.